Listed here are 22 T cell receptor beta chains from one sample, sequenced in a study of vaccination and CD4 T cells after COVID-19. Treatment in this sample: roughly 10-day PBMC culture with coronavirus spike peptide pools or control peptides (ViraFEST assay). Those CD4+ T cells from the unexposed donor predate the COVID-19 pandemic (2011-2018). No cognate antigen is known for these TCRs. Cultured CD4+ T cells had their DNA profiled by the Oncomine TCR Beta short-read assay. Using the QIAamp micro DNA kit, genomic DNA was extracted from the CD4+ T cells that had been cultured. Each CDR3 protein is one row after TCRdb ran MiXCR on the PCR reads. Of some 9,200 distinct CDR3 sequences in the sample, approximately 35% are singletons; the top ten hold 20% to 25%. Sequencing used CD4+ T cells from blood, cultured in vitro. Receptors originate from a human donor in good health.

J is TRBJ1-2 and V is TRBV28; D remains unclear. With 2 bases removed from V and 8 bases from J, the gap between germline ends came to 12 bases. The CDR3 extends over 13 amino acids. CDR1 and CDR2 from the germline V gene are MDHEN and SYDVKM. DNA of the CDR3: TGTGCCAGCAGTTTAGAGTGGGCTGGGGGCTACACCTTC. As protein: CASSLEWAGGYTF.

V is TRBV24-1 and J is TRBJ2-1; TRBD2 agrees at 11 bases. CDR1 is KGHDR, CDR2 SFDVKD, per germline. This CDR3 comprises 15 residues. The V segment lost 3 bases and the J segment 8 bases; nucleotides outside the gene matches: 5. The DNA for the CDR3 is TGTGCCACCAGTGATGGGCTAGCGGGAGGACATGAGCAGTTCTTC. It codes for CATSDGLAGGHEQFF.

The chain has TRBV19 and TRBJ2-7; TRBD2 matches 8 bases. The CDR3 is made up of 16 amino acids. Germline CDR1 reads LNHDA; CDR2 reads SQIVND (reference sequence). Trimming cost V 4 bases and J 0 bases; bases outside gene matches: 8. This CDR3 reads CASSKRTSGLSYEQYF. CDR3 nucleotide sequence: TGTGCCAGTAGTAAAAGAACTAGCGGCCTCTCCTACGAGCAGTACTTC.

This clonotype was found a few times. The V and J genes are TRBV6-4 and TRBJ1-6; 10 bases agree with TRBD1. The CDR3 covers 14 residues. The junction had 6 bases not matched to a gene; V was cut back by 6 bases and J by 10 bases. Germline V lookup: CDR1 MRHNA, CDR2 SNTAGT. CDR3 in DNA: TGTGCCAGCAGCCGGGACAGGGGAAACTCACCCCTCCACTTT. This translates into CASSRDRGNSPLHF.

This clonotype has just a few counts. The chain is built from TRBV5-6 and TRBJ2-2, with D uncertain. V was trimmed by 1 base and J by 1 base, leaving 11 bases between them. Germline V gives CDR1 SGHDT, CDR2 YYEEEE. CDR3 length: 16 residues. CDR3: CASSLLPILNTGELFF. The CDR3 DNA reads as TGTGCCAGCAGCTTGCTGCCCATCTTGAACACCGGGGAGCTGTTTTTT. The complete variable domain, with remaining parts taken from reference TRBV5-6 and TRBJ2-2, reads DAGVTQSPTHLIKTRGQQVTLRCSPKSGHDTVSWYQQALGQGPQFIFQYYEEEERQRGNFPDRFSGHQFPNYSSELNVNALLLGDSALYLCASSLLPILNTGELFFGEGSRLTVL.

The chain carries TRBV18 and TRBJ2-5; TRBD1 is a possible D gene (6 bases). This CDR3 has 14 residues. The germline V and J ends were trimmed by 2 bases and 5 bases, with 12 bases remaining between them. In germline, CDR1 is KGHSH, CDR2 LQKENI. The CDR3 DNA is TGTGCCAGCTCACCATCTACAGGGAGCGAGACCCAGTACTTC. Amino acids: CASSPSTGSETQYF.

This clonotype rates as medium-sized. This sequence joins TRBV7-3 and TRBJ2-1, with D perhaps TRBD2 (6 bases). Trimming removed 5 bases at V and 6 bases at J, with 14 bases between. Germline V gives CDR1 SGHTA, CDR2 FQGTGA. The length of the CDR3 is 14 residues. The CDR3 nucleotides read TGTGCCAGCAGCGTCTTTAGCGGACCCAATGAGCAGTTCTTC. It specifies CASSVFSGPNEQFF.

The rearrangement links TRBV6-5 to TRBJ1-3, with 9 bases matching TRBD1. The J segment lost 1 base and the V segment lost 3 bases, leaving 4 bases of the junction unmatched. The CDR3 is made up of 16 amino acids. Germline V lookup: CDR1 MNHEY, CDR2 SVGAGI. CDR3: CASSYGTGKSGNTIYF. CDR3 coding DNA: TGTGCCAGCAGTTATGGGACAGGGAAATCTGGAAACACCATATATTTT.

The rearrangement uses TRBV28 and TRBJ2-2; TRBD1 agrees at 8 bases. This CDR3 comprises 18 residues. The germline V gene has CDR1 MDHEN and CDR2 SYDVKM. J was trimmed by 0 bases and V by 4 bases; bases with no gene match: 10. CDR3 in DNA: TGTGCCAGCAGTTGGGCACCGGGACAGGCCTCGAACACCGGGGAGCTGTTTTTT. Translating it yields CASSWAPGQASNTGELFF.

This sequence joins TRBV6-5 and TRBJ2-3, with unresolved D. CDR1 is MNHEY, CDR2 SVGAGI, per germline. The CDR3 is 13 amino acids. V was shortened by 2 bases and J by 5 bases, with 8 bases between the two germline ends. DNA for the CDR3: TGTGCCAGCAGTTACGATCCCCGAGATACGCAGTATTTT. Translation: CASSYDPRDTQYF.

The chain uses TRBV6-1 and TRBJ1-5; tentatively, D is TRBD1 (6 bases). Trimming removed 2 bases from V and 2 bases from J, with 7 bases in between. CDR1 is MNHNS and CDR2 is SASEGT in the germline V gene. The CDR3 consists of 14 residues. In nucleotides, the CDR3 is TGTGCCAGCAGTGAATCAGGGGGCAATCAGCCCCAGCATTTT. The encoded protein is CASSESGGNQPQHF.

This clonotype was observed a handful of times. The chain is built from TRBV24-1 and TRBJ2-5; a weak D match, TRBD1 (7 bases). From germline, CDR1 is KGHDR and CDR2 SFDVKD. The CDR3 extends over 17 amino acids. V was clipped by 0 bases and J by 5 bases, with 18 bases between them. CDR3 amino acids: CATSDLRGTAREETQYF. CDR3 coding DNA: TGTGCCACCAGTGATTTGCGGGGGACAGCAAGGGAGGAGACCCAGTACTTC.

The chain couples TRBV7-8 to TRBJ2-3; TRBD2 matches 7 bases. V trimming: 7 bases; J trimming: 1 base; junction bases outside the gene matches: 2. The CDR3 totals 13 residues. The germline V gene has CDR1 SGHVS and CDR2 FQNEAQ. The CDR3 DNA reads TGTGCCAGCAACGCGGGAGGCACAGATACGCAGTATTTT. It translates to CASNAGGTDTQYF.

The V and J genes are TRBV6-5 and TRBJ2-7, with D maybe TRBD2 (6 bases). The CDR3 has 16 residues. Germline assignment: CDR1 MNHEY and CDR2 SVGAGI. Trimming left V 0 bases short and J 3 bases short, with 15 bases between. In DNA form, the CDR3 reads TGTGCCAGCAGTTACTCGGAGGCGGTGGGGGGCTACGAGCAGTACTTC. This gives the protein CASSYSEAVGGYEQYF.

This clonotype showed up just once. The chain combines TRBV11-2 with TRBJ1-2; D is unresolved. The CDR3 runs 13 residues. The V and J ends lost 6 bases and 2 bases respectively, with 10 bases between them. Germline CDR1 is SGHAT and CDR2 is FQNNGV. CDR3 loop: CASRSSGNYGYTF. The CDR3 DNA reads TGTGCCAGCAGATCGTCTGGAAACTATGGCTACACCTTC.

There are a few counts of this clonotype. The chain couples TRBV19 to TRBJ1-5, with a tentative D call TRBD1 (5 bases). Germline-derived CDR1 and CDR2 are LNHDA and SQIVND (reference sequence). Trimming stripped 2 bases from V and 6 bases from J, with 11 bases between. The CDR3 is 14 residues long. The CDR3 sequence is CASSISREAQPQHF. CDR3 in DNA: TGTGCCAGTAGTATAAGCAGGGAGGCTCAGCCCCAGCATTTT. Using reference TRBV19 and TRBJ1-5 for the parts outside the CDR3, the full variable domain is DGGITQSPKYLFRKEGQNVTLSCEQNLNHDAMYWYRQDPGQGLRLIYYSQIVNDFQKGDIAEGYSVSREKKESFPLTVTSAQKNPTAFYLCASSISREAQPQHFGDGTRLSIL.

The chain carries TRBV27 and TRBJ2-7, with no clear D. With 5 bases removed from V and 4 bases from J, the gap between germline ends came to 21 bases. The CDR3 covers 16 residues. In germline, CDR1 is MNHEY, CDR2 SMNVEV (reference sequence). CDR3 bases: TGTGCCAGCAGTCTCGGCCTCGCCACCACCCGATACGAGCAGTACTTC. Its protein is CASSLGLATTRYEQYF.

The chain uses TRBV5-1 and TRBJ2-5; TRBD1 matches 8 bases. The ends lost 4 bases at V and 5 bases at J; junction bases unmatched: 7. Germline assignment: CDR1 SGHRS and CDR2 YFSETQ. The CDR3 covers 14 residues. CDR3 nucleotides: TGCGCCAGCAGCCCCAGGACAGGGAGGGAGACCCAGTACTTC. Encoded protein: CASSPRTGRETQYF. The full variable domain, completed using reference TRBV5-1 and TRBJ2-5, is KAGVTQTPRYLIKTRGQQVTLSCSPISGHRSVSWYQQTPGQGLQFLFEYFSETQRNKGNFPGRFSGRQFSNSRSEMNVSTLELGDSALYLCASSPRTGRETQYFGPGTRLLVL.

The chain recombines TRBV20-1 with TRBJ2-1; D may be TRBD2 (8 bases). V was shortened by 3 bases and J by 8 bases, with 23 bases between the two germline ends. The V gene's germline CDR1 is DFQATT and CDR2 SNEGSKA (reference sequence). The CDR3 runs 16 residues. The CDR3 DNA reads as TGCAGTGCTAGCGGGAGGGCAGGGGGGGTTAGCGATGAGCAGTTCTTC. It yields the protein CSASGRAGGVSDEQFF.

The chain is built from TRBV27 and TRBJ2-1; D call uncertain. This CDR3 has 12 amino acids. Germline-derived CDR1 and CDR2 are MNHEY and SMNVEV (reference sequence). Trimming shortened V by 5 bases and J by 6 bases, and 8 bases separated the two germline ends. The CDR3 protein is CASSIIGNEQFF. The CDR3 DNA is TGTGCCAGCAGTATTATAGGCAATGAGCAGTTCTTC.

This clonotype is a singleton in its sample. V usage is TRBV29-1 and J usage is TRBJ2-2; TRBD1 is a possible D gene (5 bases). CDR3 length equals 14 residues. Germline V gives CDR1 SQVTM, CDR2 ANQGSEA. Trimming took 4 bases from V and 3 from J, leaving 12 bases between them. CDR3 DNA: TGCAGCGTTGCCCAGGGTGGTTACACCGGGGAGCTGTTTTTT. Residues: CSVAQGGYTGELFF.

There are a few counts of this clonotype. The rearrangement links TRBV6-1 to TRBJ2-2; TRBD2 matches at 8 bases. Germline CDR1 reads MNHNS; CDR2 reads SASEGT. V trimming: 5 bases; J trimming: 7 bases; junction bases outside the gene matches: 9. The CDR3 extends over 15 amino acids. This CDR3 reads CASSRPGLGVGELFF. CDR3 nucleotides: TGTGCCAGCAGTCGGCCGGGACTAGGAGTCGGGGAGCTGTTTTTT.